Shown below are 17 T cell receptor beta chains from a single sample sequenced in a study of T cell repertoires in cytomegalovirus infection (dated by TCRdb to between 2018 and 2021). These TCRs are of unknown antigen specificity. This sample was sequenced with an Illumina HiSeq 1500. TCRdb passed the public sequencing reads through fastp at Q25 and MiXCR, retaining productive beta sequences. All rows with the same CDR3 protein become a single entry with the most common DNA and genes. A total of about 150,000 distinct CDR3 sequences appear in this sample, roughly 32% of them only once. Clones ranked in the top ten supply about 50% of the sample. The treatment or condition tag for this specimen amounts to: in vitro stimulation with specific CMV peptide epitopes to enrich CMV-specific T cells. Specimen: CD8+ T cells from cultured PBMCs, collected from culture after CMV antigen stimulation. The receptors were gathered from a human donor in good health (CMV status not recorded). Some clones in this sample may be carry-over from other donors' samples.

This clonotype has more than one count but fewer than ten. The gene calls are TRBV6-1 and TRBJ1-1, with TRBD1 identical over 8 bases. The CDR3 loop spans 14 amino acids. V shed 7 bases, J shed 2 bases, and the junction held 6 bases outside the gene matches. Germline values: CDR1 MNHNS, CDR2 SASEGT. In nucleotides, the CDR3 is TGTGCCAGCACCAGGGACAGGACAAACACTGAAGCTTTCTTT. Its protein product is CASTRDRTNTEAFF.

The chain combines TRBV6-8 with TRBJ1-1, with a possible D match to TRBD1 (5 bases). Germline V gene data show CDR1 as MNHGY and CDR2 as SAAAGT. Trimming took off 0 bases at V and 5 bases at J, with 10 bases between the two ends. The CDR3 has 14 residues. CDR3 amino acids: CASSYSFRATEAFF. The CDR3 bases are TGTGCCAGCAGTTACTCGTTCAGGGCGACTGAAGCTTTCTTT.

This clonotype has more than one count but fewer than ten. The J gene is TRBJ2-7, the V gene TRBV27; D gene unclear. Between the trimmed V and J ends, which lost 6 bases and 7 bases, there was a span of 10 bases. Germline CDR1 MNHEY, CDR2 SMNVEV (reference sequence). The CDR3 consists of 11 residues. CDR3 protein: CASRSLGEQYF. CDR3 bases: TGTGCCAGCAGGTCACTGGGGGAGCAGTACTTC.

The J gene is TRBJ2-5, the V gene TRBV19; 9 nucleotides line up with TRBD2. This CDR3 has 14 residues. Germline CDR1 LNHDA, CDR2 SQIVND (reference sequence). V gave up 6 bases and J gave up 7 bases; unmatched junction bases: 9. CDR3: CASSHIAGERTQYF. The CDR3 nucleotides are TGTGCCAGTAGCCACATAGCGGGGGAGAGGACCCAGTACTTC.

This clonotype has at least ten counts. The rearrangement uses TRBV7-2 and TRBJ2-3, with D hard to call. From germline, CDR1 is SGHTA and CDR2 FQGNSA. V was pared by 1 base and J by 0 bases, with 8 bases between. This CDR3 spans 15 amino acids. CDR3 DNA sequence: TGTGCCAGCAGCTTAGGAAGCTCTAGCACAGATACGCAGTATTTT. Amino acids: CASSLGSSSTDTQYF.

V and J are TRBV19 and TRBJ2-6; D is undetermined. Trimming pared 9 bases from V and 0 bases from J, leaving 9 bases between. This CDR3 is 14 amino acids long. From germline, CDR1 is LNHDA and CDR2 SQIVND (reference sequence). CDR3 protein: CASTINSGANVLTF. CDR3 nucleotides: TGTGCCAGCACTATTAACTCTGGGGCCAACGTCCTGACTTTC.

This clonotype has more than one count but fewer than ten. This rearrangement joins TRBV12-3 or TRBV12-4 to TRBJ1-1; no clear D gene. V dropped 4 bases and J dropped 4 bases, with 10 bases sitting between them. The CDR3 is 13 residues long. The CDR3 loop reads CASSSPGSTEAFF. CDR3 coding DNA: TGTGCCAGCAGTTCCCCGGGGAGCACTGAAGCTTTCTTT.

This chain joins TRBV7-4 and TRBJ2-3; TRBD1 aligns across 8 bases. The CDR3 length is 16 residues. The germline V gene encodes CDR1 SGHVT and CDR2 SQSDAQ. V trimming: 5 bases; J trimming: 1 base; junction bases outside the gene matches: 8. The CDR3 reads CASSPFMGQGTDTQYF. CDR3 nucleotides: TGTGCCAGCAGCCCTTTTATGGGACAGGGCACAGATACGCAGTATTTT.

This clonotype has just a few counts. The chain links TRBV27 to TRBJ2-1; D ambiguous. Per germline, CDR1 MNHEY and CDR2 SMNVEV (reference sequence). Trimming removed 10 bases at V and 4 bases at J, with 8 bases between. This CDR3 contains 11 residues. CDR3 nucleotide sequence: TGTGCCACAGGAGCTTACAATGAGCAGTTCTTC. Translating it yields CATGAYNEQFF.

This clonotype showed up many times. This chain's CDR3 is CASSSRTGLNEQFF. DNA of the CDR3: TGTGCCAGCAGCTCAAGAACAGGGCTCAATGAGCAGTTCTTC. The V gene is TRBV11-1, the J gene TRBJ2-1; a weak D match, TRBD1 (6 bases). Germline CDR1 SGHAT, CDR2 FQDESV (reference sequence). The CDR3 extends over 14 amino acids. V was pared by 4 bases and J by 6 bases, with 13 bases between.

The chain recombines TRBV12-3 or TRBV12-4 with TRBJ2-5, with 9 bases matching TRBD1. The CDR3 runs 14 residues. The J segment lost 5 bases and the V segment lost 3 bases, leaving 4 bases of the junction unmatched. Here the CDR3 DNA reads TGTGCCAGCAGTTTTACAGGGGGCGCGGAGACCCAGTACTTC. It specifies CASSFTGGAETQYF.

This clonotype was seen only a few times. CDR3 residues: CATSRSRDLGTNTEAFF. Here the CDR3 DNA reads TGTGCCACCAGCAGATCGCGGGATCTAGGTACGAACACTGAAGCTTTCTTT. The chain carries TRBV15 and TRBJ1-1; D unclear. Germline CDR1 and CDR2: LNHNV and YYDKDF (reference sequence). Trimming took off 2 bases at V and 1 base at J, with 17 bases between the two ends. The CDR3 is made up of 17 amino acids.

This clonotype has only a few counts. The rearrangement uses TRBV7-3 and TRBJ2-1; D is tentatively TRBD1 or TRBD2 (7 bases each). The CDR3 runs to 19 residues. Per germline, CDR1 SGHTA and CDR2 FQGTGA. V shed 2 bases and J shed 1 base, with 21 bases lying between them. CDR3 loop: CASSLSATGSGASYNEQFF. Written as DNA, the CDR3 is TGTGCCAGCAGCTTATCGGCGACAGGGAGCGGGGCATCCTACAATGAGCAGTTCTTC.

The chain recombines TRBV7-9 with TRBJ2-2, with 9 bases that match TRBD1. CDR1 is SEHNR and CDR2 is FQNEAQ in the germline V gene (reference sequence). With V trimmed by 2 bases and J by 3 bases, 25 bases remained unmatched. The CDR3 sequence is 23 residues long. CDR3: CASSLPVPGQGLHRGEDTGELFF. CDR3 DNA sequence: TGTGCCAGCAGCTTACCGGTCCCGGGACAGGGACTCCATAGAGGGGAAGACACCGGGGAGCTGTTTTTT.

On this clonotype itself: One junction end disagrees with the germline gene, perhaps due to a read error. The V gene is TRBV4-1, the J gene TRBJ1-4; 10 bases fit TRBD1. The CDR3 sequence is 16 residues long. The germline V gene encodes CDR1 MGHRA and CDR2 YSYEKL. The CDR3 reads CASSQAWGQGNEKLFF. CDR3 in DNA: TGTGCCAGCAGCCAAGCCTGGGGACAGGGGAATGAAAAACTGTTTTTT.

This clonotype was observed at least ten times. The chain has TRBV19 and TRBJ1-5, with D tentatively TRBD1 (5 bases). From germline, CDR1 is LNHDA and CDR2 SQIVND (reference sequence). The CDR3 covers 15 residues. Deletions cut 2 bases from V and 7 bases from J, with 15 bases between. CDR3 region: CASSIPGPLEQPQHF. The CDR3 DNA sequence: TGTGCCAGTAGTATACCAGGGCCCCTGGAGCAGCCCCAGCATTTT.

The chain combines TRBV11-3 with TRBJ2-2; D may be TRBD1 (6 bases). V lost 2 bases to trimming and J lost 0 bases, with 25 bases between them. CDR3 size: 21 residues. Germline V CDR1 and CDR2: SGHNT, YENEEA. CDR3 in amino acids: CASSLSRGHGAVFANTGELFF. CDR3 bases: TGTGCCAGCAGCTTATCGAGGGGACATGGCGCAGTTTTCGCGAACACCGGGGAGCTGTTTTTT.